This TCR beta chain was identified during a study of blood T cell repertoires in COVID-19. Study details: Spain, Italy and the United States supplied samples that represented acute and convalescent COVID-19. From T cells, B-cell-depleted T cells, or PBMCs came the material, which was cDNA or gDNA.

This clone was recorded a few times. In the authors' methods: How many nucleated cells were present was estimated from reference gene primer amplification. Generated by immunoSEQ multiplex PCR, the TCRdb table keeps only in-frame clones and is missing some. For V, J and clone size, that table is used; D and trimming come from the DNA. This table has hundreds of thousands of clones, around 86% appearing once. The TCR was taken from a man aged 50-60 years with acute or convalescent COVID-19. Sequenced: peripheral blood.

CDR3: CASSQGLARSYNEQFF. DNA of the CDR3: TGTGCCAGCAGTCAGGGGCTCGCCCGCTCCTACAATGAGCAGTTCTTC. V usage is TRBV6-2 or TRBV6-3 and J usage is TRBJ2-1, with D maybe TRBD1 (6 bases). Germline V gene lookup returns CDR1 MNHEY and CDR2 SVGEGT. There are 16 residues in the CDR3. V was cut by 5 bases and J by 0 bases, with 14 bases left in between.